This TCR beta chain was captured by sequencing in a study of chemoradiotherapy in HPV16-positive cancers. Profiled with immunoSEQ multiplex PCR; TCRdb holds only in-frame clones, not every one. The profile shows 20,000 to 25,000 clones, over 75% of them singletons. The germline V gene has CDR1 SGHTA and CDR2 FQGNSA. Trimming removed 2 bases from V and 3 bases from J, with 16 bases in between. The CDR3 runs to 17 residues. Here the sequenced sample was blood, taken from a patient who underwent chemoradiotherapy. The sequence came from a human donor with HPV-associated anogenital cancer. The chain combines TRBV7-2 with TRBJ2-2; tentative D call: TRBD1 (5 bases). CDR3 sequence reads: CASSLSSGRAYTGELFF. The CDR3 DNA reads as TGTGCCAGCAGCTTAAGTTCCGGCAGGGCATACACCGGGGAGCTGTTTTTT.